Given below is one T cell receptor (beta chain) in context. This sample stems from a study of CXCR3-negative and CXCR3-positive naive CD8 T cells. Per germline, CDR1 MNHEY and CDR2 SVGEGT. The CDR3 extends over 15 amino acids. In preparing the TRB cDNA libraries, 5' RACE with UMI labels was used. TCRdb reprocessed the 5' RACE reads, with one entry per CDR3 protein and no DNA. The listing records tens of thousands of distinct CDR3 sequences. V is TRBV6-2 or TRBV6-3 and J is TRBJ2-1; TCRdb's assignment of TRBD1 cannot be checked, as there is no DNA. The sequence came from a human donor in good health. Some clones in this sample may be carry-over from other donors' samples. The sequencing input was naive CXCR3- CD8+ T cells from blood. Subset meaning: CD45RO-CCR7+CD27+CD95- naive CD8+ T cells lacking CXCR3 (TNR3-). The CDR3 sequence is CASTSQGESYNEQFF.